The T cell receptor (beta chain) described here comes from a study of cytomegalovirus exposure and HLA in healthy donors. Study results and limitations: Later on, a genetic analysis was performed. It linked a missense variant in DCLRE1C with V- and J-gene trimming of TCR beta. Testing in vitro showed a few CMV-associated chains specific for CMV antigens. Analysis performed later found roughly 17,000 TCR beta sequences associated with HLA alleles at 0.05 false discovery rate. Owing to their indistinguishability, certain V segments, notably TRBV6-2 and TRBV6-3, were excluded.

On this clone itself: What it binds is unknown.

The CDR3 spans 14 residues. The V and J ends lost 6 bases and 1 base respectively, with 9 bases between them. Germline V gene sequence: CDR1 LGHNA, CDR2 YSLEER. The PCR ran on 60 Vbeta and 13 Jbeta primers. This table comes from immunoSEQ multiplex PCR, and its TCRdb copy is limited to in-frame clones, with some not included. The sample has some 130,000 clones; 60% to 85% are singletons. The clonotype originates from a man aged 18 to 29 in good health and CMV-seronegative. What was sequenced was PBMCs. This sequence joins TRBV4-3 and TRBJ1-4; D is unresolved. This chain's CDR3 is CASSLTVTNEKLFF. In nucleotides, the CDR3 is TGCGCCAGCAGTCTAACCGTAACTAATGAAAAACTGTTTTTT.